This record looks at one T cell receptor (beta chain) sequence and its context. Which antigen it targets is not known. The input lacks base qualities; no much larger clone sits a single base away. TCRbeta CDR3 regions were amplified from genomic DNA by means of the immunoSEQ Assay, a bias-controlled multiplex PCR. The paper's data handling went like this. Nucleated cell counts per sample were estimated from amplification of reference gene primers within the assay. Sequence reads were collapsed and filtered to measure the absolute abundance of every unique TCRbeta CDR3 rearrangement. For each sample, productive Simpson clonality was calculated by taking the square root of Simpson's diversity index across productive rearrangements. The source is immuneACCESS, and TCRdb retained only in-frame sequences with V and J called. Part of the clones is not carried over; for the studies checked, unresolved V genes explain less than half of this, and the remainder is unexplained. For V, J and clone size, that table is used; D and trimming come from the DNA. This sample comprises about 260,000 clones, approximately 91% of them detected only once. Together, the top ten hold more than 0.55% of the sample.

The data derive from a study of blood T cell repertoires in COVID-19 (dated by TCRdb to about 2020). Turning to the overall study: Samples covering the acute and convalescent phases of COVID-19 were provided by collaborators in the United States, Italy and Spain. The material from the prospective study consisted of cDNA or gDNA derived from T cells, B-cell-depleted T cells, or PBMCs. Subjects who had been exposed to COVID-19, were actively infected with it, or had recovered from it provided the deeply sampled blood TCRbeta repertoires that made up the dataset. The repertoires were made available in a free public database intended to serve as a resource for research on the immune response to SARS-CoV-2. Samples came from the ongoing ImmuneRACE study (first 160 participants) plus 1,254 subjects from 6 global collaborators. Sample metadata almost always included a de-identified subject ID, COVID-19 status, age in years and sex. Where available, HLA class I and class II types were obtained from metadata supplied by the sample provider rather than from assay-based typing.

Paper-wide results and their limitations: How much clinical and demographic metadata was included differed by source and by participant, and the metadata was provided uncurated.

The collaborating institutions used their own protocols to collect whole blood in K2EDTA tubes. For TCRbeta analysis, collaborators shipped samples as frozen whole blood, isolated PBMCs, or DNA extracted from either of those sample types. Specimen: peripheral blood. The receptor's source is a human donor in a cohort sampled during active COVID-19.

The sequenced DNA is TGTGCCAGCAGCTCCAGGGGATTGCACACTGAAGCTTTCTTT. This sequence encodes CASSSRGLHTEAFF. In this chain, TRBV7-3 is recombined with TRBJ1-1; tentative D gene TRBD1, with 6 bases matching. V gives up 4 bases and J gives up 3 bases, and the segment between their germline ends measures 12 bases. The CDR3 measures 14 amino acids from cysteine to phenylalanine. Only the CDR3 DNA is retained, 42 bases long and in frame from the first base. The germline V gene encodes CDR1 SGHTA and CDR2 FQGTGA.